Detailed here is one T cell receptor beta chain. CDR3 size: 13 residues. The V end was cut by 4 bases, the J end by 5 bases, with 14 bases between. The germline V gene encodes CDR1 SQVTM and CDR2 ANQGSEA. Clones were read by immunoSEQ multiplex PCR, and TCRdb kept only the in-frame ones, dropping some. The sample yields 640,000 or so clones, around 87% seen once. The data are from a study of shared T cell receptors in the human thymus. This sample also appeared in a second study, on human thymus T cells. According to that study: Healthy Finnish infants undergoing corrective surgery for congenital heart defects were the donors. Corrective heart surgery yielded resections, and these provided the thymus tissue. Related research described strongly overlapping thymic repertoires in unrelated people.

Material for sequencing was thymocytes. The chain employs TRBV29-1 and TRBJ2-5, with a possible D match to TRBD1 (6 bases). The TCR was taken from a boy under two years old with a congenital heart defect. The CDR3, as DNA: TGCAGCGTTGTTAGGGGGTCGAGGGAGACCCAGTACTTC. Its protein is CSVVRGSRETQYF.